This T cell receptor (beta chain) is drawn from a study of cytomegalovirus exposure and HLA in healthy donors. Study outcomes and limitations: The CMV antigen specificity of a few CMV-associated chains was confirmed through in vitro analysis. Researchers catalogued under 200 TCR beta chains as cytomegalovirus-associated. Sequencing depth across donors, presence/absence analyses assumed, was roughly uniform.

Healthy donors of bone marrow made up the group. The PCR contained 60 Vbeta and 13 Jbeta primers. Repertoires were generated with immunoSEQ multiplex PCR, while TCRdb's copy carries only in-frame clones and drops some. The sample has tens of thousands of clones; over 55% are singletons. Regarding this clone: Its antigen is currently unknown.

Germline V gene sequence: CDR1 SEHNR, CDR2 FQNEAQ (reference sequence). This CDR3 spans 15 amino acids. Unmatched junction bases numbered 6, after V lost 4 bases and J lost 3 bases. This TCR was sampled from a woman aged 25 to 39 in good health and CMV-seronegative. The sequenced sample consisted of PBMCs. V usage is TRBV7-9 and J usage is TRBJ1-1, with 9 bases lining up with TRBD1. CDR3 loop: CASSWDRVGHTEAFF. CDR3 sequence (DNA): TGTGCCAGCAGCTGGGACAGGGTAGGGCACACTGAAGCTTTCTTT.